This T cell receptor (beta chain) originates from a study of identical twins. Study findings and constraints: There was an excess of low generation probability in the out-of-frame alpha sequences that twins shared. Insertions ran lower in abundant cord blood beta clonotypes, though not in memory repertoires.

Between the trimmed V and J ends, which lost 3 bases and 7 bases, there was a span of 10 bases. The CDR3 loop spans 13 amino acids. There are many counts of this clonotype. Its cognate antigen is unknown. Unique molecular identifiers were present on the cDNA, and a universal primer site came from template switching. TCRdb reanalysed the 5' RACE reads using MiXCR and keeps one entry per CDR3 protein. The sample consists of around 1.7 million distinct CDR3 sequences, less than 35% of them appearing once. The genes are TRBV12-3 or TRBV12-4 and TRBJ2-1, with D possibly TRBD1 on 5 matching bases. Sequencing used cord blood. This TCR came from a newborn girl in good health. In nucleotides, the CDR3 is TGTGCCAGCAGTTTGGAAAGGGGAAATGAGCAGTTCTTC. Amino acids: CASSLERGNEQFF.